Below, 15 T cell receptor beta chains from the same sample are listed, as sequenced in a study of blood T cell repertoires in COVID-19. Measured with immunoSEQ multiplex PCR; TCRdb has only the in-frame clones, and not every one. The sample consists of some 250,000 clones, roughly 87% of them appearing once. What was sequenced was peripheral blood. These receptors were collected from a man between 60 and 70 years old who had recovered from COVID-19.

The V gene is TRBV7-9, the J gene TRBJ2-2; TRBD2 aligns across 10 bases. V dropped 1 base and J dropped 6; count of bases not matched to a gene: 8. The CDR3 is 17 residues long. Germline CDR1 reads SEHNR; CDR2 reads FQNEAQ (reference sequence). Written as DNA, the CDR3 is TGTGCCAGCAGCTTAGACCTTGGACTAGCGGCCCCCGGGGAGCTGTTTTTT. Encoded protein: CASSLDLGLAAPGELFF. Full variable domain (outside the CDR3, taken from reference TRBV7-9 and TRBJ2-2): DTGVSQNPRHKITKRGQNVTFRCDPISEHNRLYWYRQTLGQGPEFLTYFQNEAQLEKSRLLSDRFSAERPKGSFSTLEIQRTEQGDSAMYLCASSLDLGLAAPGELFFGEGSRLTVL.

The chain couples TRBV11-1 to TRBJ2-7; TRBD2 is a possible D gene (7 bases). Trimming took off 3 bases at V and 0 bases at J, with 12 bases between the two ends. From germline, CDR1 is SGHAT and CDR2 FQDESV (reference sequence). The CDR3 runs to 15 residues. In DNA, the CDR3 is TGTGCCAGCAGCTTGGGGGGGCCGGGCTCCTACGAGCAGTACGTC. It is translated as CASSLGGPGSYEQYV.

The chain combines TRBV9 with TRBJ2-1, with 9 nucleotides matching TRBD1. V dropped 4 bases and J dropped 6; count of bases not matched to a gene: 8. The CDR3 is made up of 15 amino acids. Germline assignment: CDR1 SGDLS and CDR2 YYNGEE. The CDR3 coding sequence is TGTGCCAGCAGCCCCCGACAGGGGGGGAGCAATGAGCAGTTCTTC. As protein: CASSPRQGGSNEQFF.

The J gene is TRBJ1-4, the V gene TRBV30, with D possibly matching TRBD1 (6 bases). This CDR3 spans 13 amino acids. CDR1 and CDR2 (germline): GTSNPN, SVGIG (reference sequence). V lost 6 bases to trimming and J lost 5 bases, with 13 bases between them. The CDR3 nucleotides are TGTGCCTGCTCGAAACAGGGAAATGAAAAACTGTTTTTT. Translating gives CACSKQGNEKLFF.

This chain joins TRBV10-3 and TRBJ2-7, with a tentative D call TRBD2 (6 bases). Trimming pared 11 bases from V and 4 bases from J, leaving 21 bases between. This CDR3 is 14 amino acids long. Germline values: CDR1 ENHRY, CDR2 SYGVKD. CDR3 protein: CAAGTDGTSYEQYF. The CDR3 DNA reads as TGTGCCGCCGGGACGGACGGGACTTCTTACGAGCAGTACTTC.

This sequence joins TRBV6-5 and TRBJ2-7; a possible D gene is TRBD2 (5 bases). Germline CDR1 is MNHEY and CDR2 is SVGAGI. The CDR3 runs 14 residues. V was clipped by 7 bases and J by 4 bases, with 17 bases between them. Here the CDR3 DNA reads TGTGCCAGCACCATCTCCATCGGGGTATACGAGCAGTACGTC. Translation: CASTISIGVYEQYV.

The chain links TRBV4-1 to TRBJ2-7; 7 bases map to TRBD1. The germline V gene has CDR1 MGHRA and CDR2 YSYEKL. J gave up 3 bases and V 4 bases, and 9 bases lay outside the gene matches. This CDR3 region has 15 residues. The CDR3 nucleotides are TGCGCCAGCAGCCCAAGGACCGACAGGGACTACGAGCAGTACTTC. Protein: CASSPRTDRDYEQYF.

The rearrangement joins TRBV4-1 to TRBJ1-5; the match to TRBD1 covers 9 bases. V dropped 5 bases and J dropped 2; count of bases not matched to a gene: 4. The CDR3 contains 15 residues. Germline lookup yields CDR1 MGHRA and CDR2 YSYEKL. The CDR3 coding sequence is TGCGCCAGCAGCAACAGACAGGGGGGCAATCAGCCCCAGCATTTT. This codes for CASSNRQGGNQPQHF.

The chain couples TRBV6-5 to TRBJ1-2; no definite D call. Germline values: CDR1 MNHEY, CDR2 SVGAGI. Trimming removed 2 bases from V and 0 bases from J, with 10 bases in between. This CDR3 is 15 amino acids long. The CDR3, as DNA: TGTGCCAGCAGTTACGGAGGAGGGTCTAACTATGGCTACACCTTC. Its translation: CASSYGGGSNYGYTF.

The chain carries TRBV6-1 and TRBJ2-7; TRBD2 might be the D (6 bases). V lost 3 bases and J lost 4, with 19 bases in between. The CDR3 contains 16 residues. The germline CDR1 and CDR2 sequences are MNHNS and SASEGT. The CDR3, as DNA: TGTGCCAGCAGTGAGATTGCCGGCGGGACCATATACGAGCAGTACTTC. Protein product: CASSEIAGGTIYEQYF.

The V and J genes are TRBV7-7 and TRBJ2-3; TRBD2 matches 11 bases. There are 17 residues in the CDR3. Germline lookup yields CDR1 SSHAT and CDR2 FNYEAQ (reference sequence). V lost 5 bases to trimming and J lost 1 base; unmatched junction nucleotides: 8. CDR3 region: CASSRLAGGMGTDTQYF. In DNA, the CDR3 is TGTGCCAGCAGCCGTCTAGCGGGGGGAATGGGCACAGATACGCAGTATTTT.

The V call is TRBV15, the J call TRBJ1-2; D is ambiguous. V was pared by 1 base and J by 8 bases, with 14 bases between. Germline V gene sequence: CDR1 LNHNV, CDR2 YYDKDF (reference sequence). This CDR3 contains 14 residues. For the CDR3, the DNA is TGTGCCACCAGCAGAGGACGGGAAGCGAGAGGCTACACCTTC. This translates into CATSRGREARGYTF.

The chain combines TRBV6-6 with TRBJ1-5; 8 nucleotides line up with TRBD1. CDR3 length equals 13 residues. The ends lost 11 bases at V and 5 bases at J; junction bases unmatched: 8. Germline V lookup: CDR1 MNHNY, CDR2 SVGAGI (reference sequence). CDR3 sequence reads: CAGGQGFYQPQHF. The CDR3 DNA reads TGTGCCGGTGGACAGGGCTTTTATCAGCCCCAGCATTTT.

The chain couples TRBV23-1 to TRBJ2-5; tentatively, D is TRBD1 (7 bases). TRBV23-1 is known as an ORF, though its function is uncertain. With 2 bases removed from V and 5 bases from J, the gap between germline ends came to 18 bases. The CDR3 covers 16 residues. CDR3: CASSQMGQGEEETQYF. CDR3 DNA sequence: TGCGCCAGCAGTCAAATGGGGCAGGGGGAGGAGGAGACCCAGTACTTC.

The genes are TRBV10-2 and TRBJ1-6, with D possibly being TRBD1 (6 bases). The CDR3 sequence is 14 residues long. Germline CDR1 is WSHSY and CDR2 is SAAADI. Trimming took 4 bases from V and 5 from J, leaving 9 bases between them. The CDR3 loop reads CASSGQANNSPLHF. The CDR3 nucleotides are TGCGCCAGCAGTGGACAGGCTAATAATTCACCCCTCCACTTT.